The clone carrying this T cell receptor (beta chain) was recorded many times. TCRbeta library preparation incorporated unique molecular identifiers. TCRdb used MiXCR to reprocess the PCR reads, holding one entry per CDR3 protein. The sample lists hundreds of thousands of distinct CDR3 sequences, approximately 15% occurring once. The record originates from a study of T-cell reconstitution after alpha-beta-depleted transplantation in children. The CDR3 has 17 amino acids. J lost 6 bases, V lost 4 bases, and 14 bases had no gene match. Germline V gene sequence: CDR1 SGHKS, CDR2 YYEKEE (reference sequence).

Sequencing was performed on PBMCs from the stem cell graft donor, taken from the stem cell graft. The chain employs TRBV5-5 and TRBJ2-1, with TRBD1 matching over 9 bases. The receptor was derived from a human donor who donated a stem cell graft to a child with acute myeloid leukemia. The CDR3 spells CASSGRLRDRVFNEQFF. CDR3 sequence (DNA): TGTGCCAGCAGCGGACGCCTTCGGGACAGGGTATTCAATGAGCAGTTCTTC.